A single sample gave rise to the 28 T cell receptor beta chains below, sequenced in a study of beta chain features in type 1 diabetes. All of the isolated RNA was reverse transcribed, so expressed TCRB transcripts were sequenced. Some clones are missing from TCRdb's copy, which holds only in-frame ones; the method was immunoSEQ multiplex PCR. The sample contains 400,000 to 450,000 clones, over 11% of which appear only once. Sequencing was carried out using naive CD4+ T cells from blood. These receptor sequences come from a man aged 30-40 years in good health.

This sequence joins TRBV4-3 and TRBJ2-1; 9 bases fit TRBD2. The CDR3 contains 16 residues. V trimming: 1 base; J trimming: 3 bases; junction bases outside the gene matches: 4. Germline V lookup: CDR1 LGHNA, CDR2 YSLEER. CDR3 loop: CASSQGGSGGYNEQFF. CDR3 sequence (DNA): TGCGCCAGCAGCCAAGGGGGTAGCGGGGGCTACAATGAGCAGTTCTTC.

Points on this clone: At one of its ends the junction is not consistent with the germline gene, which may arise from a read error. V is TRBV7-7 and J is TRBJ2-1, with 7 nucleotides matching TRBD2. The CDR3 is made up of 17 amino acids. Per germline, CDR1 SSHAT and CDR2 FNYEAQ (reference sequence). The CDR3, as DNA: TGTGCTAGCAGCCTCCAAGCTTCTAGCGGAGCTTACAATGAGCAGTTCTTC. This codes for CASSLQASSGAYNEQFF.

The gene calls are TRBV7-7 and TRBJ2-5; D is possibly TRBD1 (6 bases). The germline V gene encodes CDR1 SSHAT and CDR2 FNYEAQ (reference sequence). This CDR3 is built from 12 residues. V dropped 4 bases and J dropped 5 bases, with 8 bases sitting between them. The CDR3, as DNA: TGTGCCAGCAGCTCCCAGGGGGAGACCCAGTACTTC. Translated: CASSSQGETQYF.

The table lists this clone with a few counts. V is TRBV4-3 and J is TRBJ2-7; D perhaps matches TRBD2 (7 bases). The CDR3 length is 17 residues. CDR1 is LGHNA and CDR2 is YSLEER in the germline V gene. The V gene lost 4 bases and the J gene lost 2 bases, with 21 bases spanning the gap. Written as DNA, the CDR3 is TGCGCCAGCAGCCCAAATAGAGAGAGGGGGGGAGCCTACGAGCAGTACTTC. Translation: CASSPNRERGGAYEQYF.

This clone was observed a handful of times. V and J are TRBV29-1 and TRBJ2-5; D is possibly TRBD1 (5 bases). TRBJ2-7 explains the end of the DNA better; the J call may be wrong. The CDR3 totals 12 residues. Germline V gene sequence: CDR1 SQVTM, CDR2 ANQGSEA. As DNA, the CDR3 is TGCAGCGTAGGCAGGGTTAACGACGAGCAGTACTTC. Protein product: CSVGRVNDEQYF.

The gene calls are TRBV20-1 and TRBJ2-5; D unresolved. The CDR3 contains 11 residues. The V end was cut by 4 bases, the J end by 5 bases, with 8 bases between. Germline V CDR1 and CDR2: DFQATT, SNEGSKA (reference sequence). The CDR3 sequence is CSAILAETQYF. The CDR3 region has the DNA TGCAGTGCTATCCTGGCGGAGACCCAGTACTTC.

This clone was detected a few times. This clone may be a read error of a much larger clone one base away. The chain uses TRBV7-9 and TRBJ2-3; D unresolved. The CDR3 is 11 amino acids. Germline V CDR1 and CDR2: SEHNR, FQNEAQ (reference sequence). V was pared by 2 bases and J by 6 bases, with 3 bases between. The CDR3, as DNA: TGTGCCAGCAGCTTATGGGATACGCAGTATTTT. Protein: CASSLWDTQYF.

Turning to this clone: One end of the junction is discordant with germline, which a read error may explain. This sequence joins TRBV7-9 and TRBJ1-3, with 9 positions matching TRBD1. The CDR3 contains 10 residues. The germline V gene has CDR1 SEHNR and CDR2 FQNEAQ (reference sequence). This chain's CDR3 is CASSLGDRAF. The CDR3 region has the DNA TGTGCCAGCAGCTTAGGGGACAGGGCTTTT.

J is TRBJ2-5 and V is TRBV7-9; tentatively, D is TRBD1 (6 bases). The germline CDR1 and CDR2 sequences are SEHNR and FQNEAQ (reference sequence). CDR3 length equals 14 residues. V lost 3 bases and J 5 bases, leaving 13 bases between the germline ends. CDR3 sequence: CASSFGDRGETQYF. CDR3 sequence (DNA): TGTGCCAGCAGCTTTGGTGATAGGGGGGAGACCCAGTACTTC.

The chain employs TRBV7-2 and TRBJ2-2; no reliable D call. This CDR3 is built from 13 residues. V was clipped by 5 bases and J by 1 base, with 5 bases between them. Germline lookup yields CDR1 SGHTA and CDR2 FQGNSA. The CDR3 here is CASSTQNTGELFF. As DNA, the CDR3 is TGTGCCAGCAGCACCCAGAACACCGGGGAGCTGTTTTTT.

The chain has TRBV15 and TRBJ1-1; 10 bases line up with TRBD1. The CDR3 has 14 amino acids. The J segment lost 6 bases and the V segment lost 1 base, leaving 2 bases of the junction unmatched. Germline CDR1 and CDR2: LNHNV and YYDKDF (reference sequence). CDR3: CATSRADRGSEAFF. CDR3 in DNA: TGTGCCACCAGCAGAGCGGACAGGGGGTCTGAAGCTTTCTTT.

Written as DNA, the CDR3 is TGTGCCAGCAGCGCCACAAGCGGTGATACGCAGTATTTT. Encoded protein: CASSATSGDTQYF. The chain uses TRBV9 and TRBJ2-3; TRBD2 is a possible D gene (5 bases). V was pared by 3 bases and J by 6 bases, with 11 bases between. CDR1 SGDLS and CDR2 YYNGEE come from the germline V gene. The CDR3 consists of 13 residues.

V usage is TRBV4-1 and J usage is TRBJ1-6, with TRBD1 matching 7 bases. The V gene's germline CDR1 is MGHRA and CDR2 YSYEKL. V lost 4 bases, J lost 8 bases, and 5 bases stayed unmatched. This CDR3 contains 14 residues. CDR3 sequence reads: CASSLRQGDSPLHF. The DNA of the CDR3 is TGCGCCAGCAGCCTACGACAGGGCGATTCACCCCTCCACTTT.

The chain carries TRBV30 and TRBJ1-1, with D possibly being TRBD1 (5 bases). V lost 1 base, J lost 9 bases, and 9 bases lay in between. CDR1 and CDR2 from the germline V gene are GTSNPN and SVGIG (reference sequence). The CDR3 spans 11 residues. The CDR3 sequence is CAWSGGPQAFF. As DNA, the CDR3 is TGTGCCTGGAGTGGGGGACCACAAGCTTTCTTT.

The CDR3 bases are TGTGCCAGCACAAGGACAGATCATGGCTACACCTTC. This codes for CASTRTDHGYTF. The rearrangement links TRBV2 to TRBJ1-2, with D possibly TRBD1 on 6 matching bases. Per the germline V gene, CDR1 is SNHLY and CDR2 is FYNNEI. CDR3 length: 12 residues. The V end lost 7 bases, the J end lost 6 bases, and 12 bases lay between the germline ends.

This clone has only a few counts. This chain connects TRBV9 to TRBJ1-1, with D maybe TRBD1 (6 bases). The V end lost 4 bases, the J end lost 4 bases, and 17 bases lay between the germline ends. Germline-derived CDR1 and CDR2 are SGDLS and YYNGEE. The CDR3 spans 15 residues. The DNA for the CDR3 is TGTGCCAGCAGCCCGAGCGACAGGTTCGGCACTGAAGCTTTCTTT. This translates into CASSPSDRFGTEAFF.

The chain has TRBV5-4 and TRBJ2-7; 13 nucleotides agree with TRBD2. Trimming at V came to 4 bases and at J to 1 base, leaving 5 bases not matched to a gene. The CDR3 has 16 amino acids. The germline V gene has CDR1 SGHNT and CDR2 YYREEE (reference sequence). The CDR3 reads CASSPGTSGVSYEQYF. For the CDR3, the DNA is TGTGCCAGCAGCCCGGGGACTAGCGGGGTATCCTACGAGCAGTACTTC.

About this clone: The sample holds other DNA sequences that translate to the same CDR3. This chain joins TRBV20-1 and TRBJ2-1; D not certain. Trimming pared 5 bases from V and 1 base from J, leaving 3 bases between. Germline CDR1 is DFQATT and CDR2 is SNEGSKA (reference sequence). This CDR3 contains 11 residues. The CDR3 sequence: CSAPSYNEQFF. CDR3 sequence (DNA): TGCAGTGCTCCATCCTACAATGAGCAGTTCTTC.

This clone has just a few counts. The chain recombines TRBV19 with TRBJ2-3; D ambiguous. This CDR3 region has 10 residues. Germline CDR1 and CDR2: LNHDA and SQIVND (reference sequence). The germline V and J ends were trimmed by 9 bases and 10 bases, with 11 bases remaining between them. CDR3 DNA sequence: TGTGCCAGCAATAAATCTCCGCAGTATTTT. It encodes CASNKSPQYF.

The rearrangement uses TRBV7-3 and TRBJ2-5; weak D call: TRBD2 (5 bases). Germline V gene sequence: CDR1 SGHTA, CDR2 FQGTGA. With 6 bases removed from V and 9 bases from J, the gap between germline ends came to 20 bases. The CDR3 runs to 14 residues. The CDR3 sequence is CASSKPGSDSAQYF. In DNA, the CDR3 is TGTGCCAGCAGTAAACCGGGATCTGATTCAGCCCAGTACTTC.

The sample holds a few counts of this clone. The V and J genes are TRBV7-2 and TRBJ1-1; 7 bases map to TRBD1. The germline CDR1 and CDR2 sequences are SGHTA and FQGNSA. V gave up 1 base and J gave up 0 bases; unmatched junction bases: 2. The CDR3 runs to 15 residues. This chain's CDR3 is CASSLVGQVNTEAFF. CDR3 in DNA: TGTGCCAGCAGCTTAGTCGGACAGGTGAACACTGAAGCTTTCTTT.

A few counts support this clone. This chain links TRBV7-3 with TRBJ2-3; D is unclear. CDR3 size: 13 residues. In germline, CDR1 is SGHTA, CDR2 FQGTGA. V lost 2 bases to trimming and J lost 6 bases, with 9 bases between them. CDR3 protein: CASSLLGRDTQYF. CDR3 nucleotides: TGTGCCAGCAGCTTACTGGGTCGTGATACGCAGTATTTT.

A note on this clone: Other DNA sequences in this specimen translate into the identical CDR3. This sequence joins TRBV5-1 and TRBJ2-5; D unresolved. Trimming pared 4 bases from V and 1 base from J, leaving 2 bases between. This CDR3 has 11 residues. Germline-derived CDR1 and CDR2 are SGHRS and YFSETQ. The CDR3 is CASSLQETQYF. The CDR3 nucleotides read TGCGCCAGCAGCCTCCAAGAGACCCAGTACTTC.

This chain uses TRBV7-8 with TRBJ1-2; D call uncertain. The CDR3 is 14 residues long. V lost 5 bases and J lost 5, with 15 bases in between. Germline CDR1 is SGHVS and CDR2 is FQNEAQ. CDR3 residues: CASSIKHDGYGYTF. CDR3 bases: TGTGCCAGCAGCATCAAACACGACGGGTATGGCTACACCTTC. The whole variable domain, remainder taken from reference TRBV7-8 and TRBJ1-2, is GAGVSQSPRYKVAKRGQDVALRCDPISGHVSLFWYQQALGQGPEFLTYFQNEAQLDKSGLPSDRFFAERPEGSVSTLKIQRTQQEDSAVYLCASSIKHDGYGYTFGSGTRLTVV.

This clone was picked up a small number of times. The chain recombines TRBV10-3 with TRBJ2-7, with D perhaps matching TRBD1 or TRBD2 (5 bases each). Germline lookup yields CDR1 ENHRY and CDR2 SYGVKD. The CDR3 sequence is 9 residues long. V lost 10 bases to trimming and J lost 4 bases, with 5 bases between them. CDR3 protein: CARGYEQYF. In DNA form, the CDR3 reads TGTGCCAGGGGGTACGAGCAGTACTTC.

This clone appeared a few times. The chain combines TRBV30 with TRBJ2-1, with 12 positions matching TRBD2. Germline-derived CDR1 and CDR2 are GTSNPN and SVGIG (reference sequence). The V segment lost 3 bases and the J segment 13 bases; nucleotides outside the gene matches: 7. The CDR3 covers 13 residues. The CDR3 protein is CAWSGLAGPAQFF. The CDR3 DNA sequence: TGTGCCTGGAGCGGACTAGCGGGGCCTGCCCAGTTCTTC.

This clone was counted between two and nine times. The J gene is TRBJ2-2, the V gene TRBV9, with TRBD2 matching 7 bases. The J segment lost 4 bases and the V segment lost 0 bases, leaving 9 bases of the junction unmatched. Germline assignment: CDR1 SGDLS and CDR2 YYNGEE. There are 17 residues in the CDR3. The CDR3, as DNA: TGTGCCAGCAGCGTAGGGGGAGGGCAGGGCGGCACCGGGGAGCTGTTTTTT. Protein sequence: CASSVGGGQGGTGELFF.

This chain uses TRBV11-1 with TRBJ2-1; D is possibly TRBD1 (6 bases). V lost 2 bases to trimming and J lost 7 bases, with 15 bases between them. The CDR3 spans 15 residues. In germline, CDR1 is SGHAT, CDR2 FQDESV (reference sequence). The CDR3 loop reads CASSLSRDIVNEQFF. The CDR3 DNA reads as TGTGCCAGCAGCTTATCCCGGGACATTGTTAATGAGCAGTTCTTC.